These T cell receptor beta chains were read from a single sample in a study of T cell repertoires in cytomegalovirus infection. TCRdb itself ran the reads through MiXCR, one entry per CDR3 protein. The repertoire holds roughly 500,000 distinct CDR3 sequences, with 15% to 20% as singletons. The sample was CD8+ T cells from PBMCs. Receptors originate from a human donor in good health (CMV status not recorded). Some clones in this sample may be carry-over from other donors' samples. The CDR3 runs from the conserved cysteine through the conserved F or W. The order of the fields is V gene, J gene, clone size, CDR3 protein. Clone size appears in some rows only: once, few, many, or a class for an expanded clone.

>TRBV28|TRBJ2-7|many
CASSLTSGIYEQYF
>TRBV27|TRBJ2-1|-
CASSFSDSNNEQFF
>TRBV4-1|TRBJ1-5|few
CASSQDPTDSNQPQHF
>TRBV24-1|TRBJ2-2|few
CATSASGRETGELFF
>TRBV19|TRBJ2-1|-
CASRFWGPHNEQFF
>TRBV10-3|TRBJ1-1|many
CAISESRNTEAFF
>TRBV27|TRBJ1-3|many
CASSLMAGLNTIYF
>TRBV12-3/TRBV12-4|TRBJ1-5|many
CACRDRGSNQPQHF
>TRBV4-1|TRBJ1-2|many
CASSHPGTGDAGYTF
>TRBV28|TRBJ2-7|few
CASSFRRMEAGAIYEQYF
>TRBV6-5|TRBJ1-1|-
CASSYSGGTTEAFF
>TRBV7-8|TRBJ1-4|few
CASSSPGQGIGEKLFF
>TRBV9|TRBJ1-6|few
CASSVAKQGSPNSPLHF
>TRBV10-3|TRBJ1-1|-
CAISEGTGSNTEAFF
>TRBV7-9|TRBJ2-5|-
CASSPLRTSGSPQETQYF
>TRBV28|TRBJ2-5|-
CASSPGGAGGEETQYF
>TRBV10-2|TRBJ1-6|many
CASSESTPRYNSPLHF
>TRBV7-9|TRBJ2-1|many
CASSSLAGGPTFF
>TRBV7-9|TRBJ2-7|few
CASSNGQSGRSPYEQYF
>TRBV10-3|TRBJ2-3|-
CAISAPGLAGLTESTDTQYF
>TRBV11-2|TRBJ2-7|few
CASTYRAGIVYEQYF
>TRBV4-2|TRBJ2-2|-
CASSQGTSGNSADTGELFF
>TRBV7-6|TRBJ1-6|many
CASTEKGDSLNSPLHF
>TRBV7-8|TRBJ2-2|-
CASSSRTSGRLGVLVF
>TRBV10-3|TRBJ1-1|few
CAISDPGRATEAFF
>TRBV11-2|TRBJ1-1|many
CASSPGTGGLNTEAFF
>TRBV5-1|TRBJ1-2|-
CASSLDIIRGYTF
>TRBV18|TRBJ2-5|-
CASSPNPAEEDQETQYF
>TRBV10-3|TRBJ2-1|many
CAISESRGMSLNEQFF
>TRBV16|TRBJ1-1|-
CASSQSRGTNTEAFF
>TRBV5-6|TRBJ1-2|many
CASGPREANYGYTF
>TRBV7-9|TRBJ2-2|many
CASSSLTGWTGELFF
>TRBV7-8|TRBJ2-7|many
CASSRTDPYEQYF
>TRBV28|TRBJ2-7|many
CASSPLGGLAYEQYF
>TRBV12-3/TRBV12-4|TRBJ2-5|many
CASTSKRELDQETQYF
>TRBV6-1|TRBJ2-2|many
CASSEGEGLELFF
>TRBV7-9|TRBJ1-5|-
CASSGGGIASNQPQHF
>TRBV27|TRBJ2-1|-
CASSLLNSEQFF
>TRBV19|TRBJ2-7|few
CATEGDSDEQYF
>TRBV7-2|TRBJ1-1|many
CASSLRRGGEDGEAFF
>TRBV11-2|TRBJ1-1|many
CASRRTGPGTEAFF
>TRBV7-6|TRBJ1-2|many
CASSLGGSAGASGYTF